This T cell receptor (beta chain) was found in a study of T cell responses to AZD1222 COVID-19 vaccine. V trimming: 6 bases; J trimming: 7 bases; junction bases outside the gene matches: 8. Germline V gene sequence: CDR1 SGHVS, CDR2 FQNEAQ. The CDR3 loop spans 13 amino acids. Repertoires were generated with immunoSEQ multiplex PCR, while TCRdb's copy carries only in-frame clones and drops some. Seen here are more than 150,000 clones, about 87% observed once, and the top ten hold 2.7%. This clone has only a few counts. The starting material was peripheral blood, obtained on day 0 of MenACWY control vaccination. The origin of this receptor is an adult in good health. This chain joins TRBV7-8 and TRBJ2-5; 7 bases agree with TRBD2. The CDR3 sequence: CASSNGGFRTQYF. For the CDR3, the DNA is TGTGCCAGCAGTAACGGGGGGTTTCGGACCCAGTACTTC. Based on the CDR3 plus reference TRBV7-8 and TRBJ2-5, the full variable domain is GAGVSQSPRYKVAKRGQDVALRCDPISGHVSLFWYQQALGQGPEFLTYFQNEAQLDKSGLPSDRFFAERPEGSVSTLKIQRTQQEDSAVYLCASSNGGFRTQYFGPGTRLLVL.